Below, one T cell receptor beta chain is given with its context. Its antigen is still unknown. Naive CD8 cells lacked CD45RO and underwent positive selection for CCR7, leaving out terminally differentiated effector memory CD45RA+ cells. Profiled with immunoSEQ multiplex PCR; TCRdb holds only in-frame clones, not every one. The table shows about 2.2 million clones, with just over 90% occurring only once. V lost 4 bases, J lost 1 base, and 17 bases lay in between. The CDR3 runs 16 residues. Germline CDR1 SGHRS, CDR2 YFSETQ. The sample belongs to a study of shared clonotypes between healthy human individuals. On the study more broadly: Donors were a couple of women and three men aged 18 to 49. Per-donor plates numbered three CD4 naive, three CD4 memory, two CD8 naive and one CD8 memory.

Study outcomes and limitations: Rarefaction curves obtained for sorted subsets showed sequencing incomplete despite large depth.

The J gene is TRBJ1-1, the V gene TRBV5-1; tentatively, D is TRBD1 (6 bases). The sequence came from a man aged 18 to 29 in good health. Some clones in this sample may be carry-over from other donors' samples. The sample was naive CD8+ T cells from PBMCs. CDR3: CASSLGALLANTEAFF. For the CDR3, the DNA is TGCGCCAGCAGCCTGGGGGCCCTTTTGGCGAACACTGAAGCTTTCTTT.